These 3 T cell receptor beta chains came from one sample sequenced in a study of blood T cell repertoires in COVID-19 (dated by TCRdb to 2018 to 2020). Libraries were constructed by the immunoSEQ multiplex PCR assay. TCRdb mirrors the immuneACCESS table, restricted to in-frame sequences. Some clones are absent from its copies; in checked studies, under half trace to an unresolved V gene, and the reason for the others is unknown. Here the sample has some 260,000 clones; 87% occur a single time. Of the sample, around 3% is held by the ten largest clones. What was sequenced was peripheral blood. The receptor set was obtained from a young man with active or convalescent COVID-19.

This chain links TRBV29-1 with TRBJ1-1; 7 positions agree with TRBD1. CDR1 and CDR2 from the germline V gene are SQVTM and ANQGSEA. Losses at the gene ends were 5 bases for V and 1 base for J; bases not matched to a gene: 4. The length of the CDR3 is 13 residues. The CDR3 coding sequence is TGCAGCGTTCGGTACAGGGGGAACACTGAAGCTTTCTTT. Its protein is CSVRYRGNTEAFF.

V is TRBV5-1 and J is TRBJ1-1; 8 bases are a match to TRBD1. The ends lost 7 bases at V and 5 bases at J; junction bases unmatched: 10. This CDR3 contains 14 residues. The germline CDR1 and CDR2 sequences are SGHRS and YFSETQ. Written as DNA, the CDR3 is TGCGCCAGCTCGACACAGGGGGTTGAGACTGAAGCTTTCTTT. It translates to CASSTQGVETEAFF.

This clone has only one observation. The genes are TRBV5-1 and TRBJ1-1; D is undetermined. V was pared by 3 bases and J by 3 bases, with 9 bases between. This CDR3 region has 13 residues. CDR1 is SGHRS and CDR2 is YFSETQ in the germline V gene. The CDR3 bases are TGCGCCAGCAGCTCACTCCTAGACACTGAAGCTTTCTTT. Encoded protein: CASSSLLDTEAFF.